This T cell receptor (beta chain) is drawn from a study of identical twins. V was clipped by 4 bases and J by 5 bases, with 12 bases between them. This CDR3 is built from 13 residues. The germline CDR1 and CDR2 sequences are SGHTA and FQGTGA. For this clonotype: Its target is unknown.

TCRdb reanalysed the 5' RACE reads using MiXCR and keeps one entry per CDR3 protein. The profile shows 690,000 or so distinct CDR3 sequences, over 5% of them singletons. Notes on the study in general: Rather than following the same donors, the conclusions depended on cross-sectional statistical analysis.

The chain carries TRBV7-3 and TRBJ2-7; no definite D call. Sequenced material: naive T cells sorted from blood. The origin of this receptor is a young man in good health. CDR3: CASSSIRGHEQYF. The CDR3 DNA follows: TGTGCCAGCAGCTCTATCAGAGGCCACGAGCAGTACTTC.